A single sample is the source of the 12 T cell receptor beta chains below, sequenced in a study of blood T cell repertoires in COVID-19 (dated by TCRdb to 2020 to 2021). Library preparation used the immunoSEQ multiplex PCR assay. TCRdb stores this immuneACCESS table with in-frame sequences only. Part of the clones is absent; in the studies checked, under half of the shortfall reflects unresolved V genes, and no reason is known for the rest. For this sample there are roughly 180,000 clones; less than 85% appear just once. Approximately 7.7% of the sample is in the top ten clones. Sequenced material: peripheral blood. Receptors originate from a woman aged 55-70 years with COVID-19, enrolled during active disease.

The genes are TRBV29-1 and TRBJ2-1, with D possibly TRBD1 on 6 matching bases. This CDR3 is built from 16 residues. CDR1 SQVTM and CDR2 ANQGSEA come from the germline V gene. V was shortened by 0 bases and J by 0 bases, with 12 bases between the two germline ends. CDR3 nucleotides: TGCAGCGTTGAAGATCGGTGGGGGCTCTCCTACAATGAGCAGTTCTTC. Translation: CSVEDRWGLSYNEQFF.

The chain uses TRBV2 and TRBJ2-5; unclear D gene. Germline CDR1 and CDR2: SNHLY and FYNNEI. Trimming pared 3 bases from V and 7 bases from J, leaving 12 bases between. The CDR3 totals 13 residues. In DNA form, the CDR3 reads TGTGCCAGCAGTGAGGTGCTAGGCGGGACCCAGTACTTC. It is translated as CASSEVLGGTQYF.

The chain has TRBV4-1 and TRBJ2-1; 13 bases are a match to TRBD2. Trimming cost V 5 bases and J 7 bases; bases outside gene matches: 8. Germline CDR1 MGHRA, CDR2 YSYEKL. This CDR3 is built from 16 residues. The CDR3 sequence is CASSGKRTSGRNEQFF. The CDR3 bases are TGCGCCAGCAGCGGAAAGAGGACTAGCGGGAGAAATGAGCAGTTCTTC.

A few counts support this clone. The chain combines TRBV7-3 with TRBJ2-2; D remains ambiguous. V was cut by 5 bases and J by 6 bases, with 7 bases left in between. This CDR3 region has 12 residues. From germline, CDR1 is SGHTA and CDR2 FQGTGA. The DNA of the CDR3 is TGTGCCAGCAGCGAGCCCCCCGGGGAGCTGTTTTTT. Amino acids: CASSEPPGELFF. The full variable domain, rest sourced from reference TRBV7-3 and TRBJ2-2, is GAGVSQTPSNKVTEKGKYVELRCDPISGHTALYWYRQSLGQGPEFLIYFQGTGAADDSGLPNDRFFAVRPEGSVSTLKIQRTERGDSAVYLCASSEPPGELFFGEGSRLTVL.

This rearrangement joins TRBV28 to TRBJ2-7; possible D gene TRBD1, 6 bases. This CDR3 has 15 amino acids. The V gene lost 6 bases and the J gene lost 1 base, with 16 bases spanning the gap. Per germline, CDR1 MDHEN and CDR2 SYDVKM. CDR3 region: CASSQPGEGSYEQYV. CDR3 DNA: TGTGCCAGCAGCCAACCAGGGGAAGGGTCCTACGAGCAGTACGTC.

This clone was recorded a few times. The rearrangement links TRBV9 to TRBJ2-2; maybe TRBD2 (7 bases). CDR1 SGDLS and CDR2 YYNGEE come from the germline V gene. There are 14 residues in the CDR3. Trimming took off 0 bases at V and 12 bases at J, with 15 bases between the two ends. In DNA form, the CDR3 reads TGTGCCAGCAGCGTAGACCCGGGGAGGGGGAAGCTGTTTTTT. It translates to CASSVDPGRGKLFF.

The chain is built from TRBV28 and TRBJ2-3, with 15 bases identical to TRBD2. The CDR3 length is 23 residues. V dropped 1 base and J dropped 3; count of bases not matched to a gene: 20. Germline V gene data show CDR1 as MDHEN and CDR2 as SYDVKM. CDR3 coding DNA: TGTGCCAGCAGTTTATTGGGGACAGGGTTGTTGAGGACTAGCGGGGGGGTAACAGATACGCAGTATTTT. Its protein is CASSLLGTGLLRTSGGVTDTQYF. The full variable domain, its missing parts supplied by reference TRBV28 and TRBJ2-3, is DVKVTQSSRYLVKRTGEKVFLECVQDMDHENMFWYRQDPGLGLRLIYFSYDVKMKEKGDIPEGYSVSREKKERFSLILESASTNQTSMYLCASSLLGTGLLRTSGGVTDTQYFGPGTRLTVL.

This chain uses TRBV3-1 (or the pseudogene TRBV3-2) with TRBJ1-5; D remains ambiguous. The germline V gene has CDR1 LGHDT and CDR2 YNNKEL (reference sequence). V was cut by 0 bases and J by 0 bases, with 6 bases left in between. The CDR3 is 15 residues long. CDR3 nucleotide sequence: TGTGCCAGCAGCCAAGACCCCAATAGCAATCAGCCCCAGCATTTT. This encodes CASSQDPNSNQPQHF.

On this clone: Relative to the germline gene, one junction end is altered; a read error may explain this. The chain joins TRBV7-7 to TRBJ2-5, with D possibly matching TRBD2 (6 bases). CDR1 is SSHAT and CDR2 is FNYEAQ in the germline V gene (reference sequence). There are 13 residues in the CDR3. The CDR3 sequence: CASSRDLGETQYF. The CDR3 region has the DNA TGTGCTAGCAGTAGGGACTTAGGGGAGACCCAGTACTTC.

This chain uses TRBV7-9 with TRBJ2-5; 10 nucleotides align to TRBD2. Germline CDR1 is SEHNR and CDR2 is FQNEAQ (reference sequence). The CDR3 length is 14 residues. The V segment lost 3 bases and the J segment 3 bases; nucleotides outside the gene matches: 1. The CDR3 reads CASSFLAGEETQYF. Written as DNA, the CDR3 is TGTGCCAGCAGCTTCCTAGCGGGGGAAGAGACCCAGTACTTC.

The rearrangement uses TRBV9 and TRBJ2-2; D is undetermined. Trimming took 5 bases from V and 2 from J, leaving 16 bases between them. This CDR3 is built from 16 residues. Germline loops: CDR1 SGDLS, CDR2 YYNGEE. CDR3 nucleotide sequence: TGTGCCAGCAGTCCCCTACCTAGTGGTAACACCGGGGAGCTGTTTTTT. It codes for CASSPLPSGNTGELFF.

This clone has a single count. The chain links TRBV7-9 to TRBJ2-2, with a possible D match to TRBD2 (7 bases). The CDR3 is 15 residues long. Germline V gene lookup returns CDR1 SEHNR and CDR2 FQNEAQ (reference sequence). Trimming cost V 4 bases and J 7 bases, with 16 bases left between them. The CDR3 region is CASSSTRGASGELFF. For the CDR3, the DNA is TGTGCCAGCAGCTCCACCCGGGGGGCAAGCGGGGAGCTGTTTTTT.